This T cell receptor (beta chain) was recovered during a study of T cell repertoires in cytomegalovirus infection. Study as a whole: Public signatures in TCR beta pointed to CMV infection and matching HLA type.

V gave up 5 bases and J gave up 0 bases, with 17 bases separating them. The CDR3 sequence is 16 residues long. From germline, CDR1 is MNHGY and CDR2 SAAAGT. Study outcomes and limitations: Cumulative public TCR beta family frequency identified CMV carriers with the relevant HLA.

Concerning this clonotype itself: Antigen specificity is unknown.

TCRdb fed the reads into MiXCR, producing one record per CDR3 protein. The table records 80,000 or so distinct CDR3 sequences, roughly 40% of them present only once. The sample consisted of CD8+ T cells from cultured PBMCs, taken from culture after CMV antigen stimulation. This receptor was taken from a human donor in good health (CMV status not recorded). Some clones in this sample may be carry-over from other donors' samples. This rearrangement joins TRBV6-8 to TRBJ2-7, with D possibly matching TRBD2 (5 bases). The CDR3 nucleotides read TGTGCCAGCAGTCCCCCGTCAGCGGACCCCTCCTACGAGCAGTACTTC. It yields the protein CASSPPSADPSYEQYF.